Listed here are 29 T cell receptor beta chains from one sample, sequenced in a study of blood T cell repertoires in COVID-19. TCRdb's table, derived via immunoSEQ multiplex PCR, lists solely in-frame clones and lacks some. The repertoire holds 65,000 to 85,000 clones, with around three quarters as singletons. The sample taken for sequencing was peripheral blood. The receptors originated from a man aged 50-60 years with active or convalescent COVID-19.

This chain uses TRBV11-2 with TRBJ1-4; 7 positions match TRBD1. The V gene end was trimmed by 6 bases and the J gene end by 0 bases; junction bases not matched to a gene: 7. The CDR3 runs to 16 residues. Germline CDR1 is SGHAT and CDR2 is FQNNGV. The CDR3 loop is CASSLDRSATNEKLFF. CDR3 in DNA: TGTGCCAGCAGTTTGGACAGGAGTGCAACTAATGAAAAACTGTTTTTT.

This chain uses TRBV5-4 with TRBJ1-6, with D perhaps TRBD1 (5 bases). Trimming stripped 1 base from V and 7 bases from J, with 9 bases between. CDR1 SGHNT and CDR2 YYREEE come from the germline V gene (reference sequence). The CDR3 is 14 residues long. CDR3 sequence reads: CASSLRGYNSPLHF. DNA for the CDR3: TGTGCCAGCAGCTTGAGGGGATACAATTCACCCCTCCACTTT.

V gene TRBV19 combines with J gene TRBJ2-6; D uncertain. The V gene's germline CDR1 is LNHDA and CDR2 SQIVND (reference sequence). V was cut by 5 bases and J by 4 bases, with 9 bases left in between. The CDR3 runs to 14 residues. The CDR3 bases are TGTGCCAGTAGTCCCACCGGGGGGGCCAACGTCCTGACTTTC. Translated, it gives CASSPTGGANVLTF.

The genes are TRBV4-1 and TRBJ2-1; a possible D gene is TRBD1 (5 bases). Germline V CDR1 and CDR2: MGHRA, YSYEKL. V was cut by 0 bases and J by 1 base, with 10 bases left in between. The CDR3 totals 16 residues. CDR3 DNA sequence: TGCGCCAGCAGCCAAGAAGCACGACAGTCCTACAATGAGCAGTTCTTC. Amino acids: CASSQEARQSYNEQFF.

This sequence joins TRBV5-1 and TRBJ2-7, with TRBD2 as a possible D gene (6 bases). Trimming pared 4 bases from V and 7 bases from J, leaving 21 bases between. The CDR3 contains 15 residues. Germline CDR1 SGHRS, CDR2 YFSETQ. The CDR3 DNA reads TGCGCCAGCAGCCAAATCTCCGGGAGCCTAAAAGAGCAGTACTTC. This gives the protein CASSQISGSLKEQYF.

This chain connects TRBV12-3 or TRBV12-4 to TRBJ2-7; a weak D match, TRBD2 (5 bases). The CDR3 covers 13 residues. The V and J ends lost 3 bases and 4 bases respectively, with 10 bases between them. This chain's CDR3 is CASSLERKYEQYF. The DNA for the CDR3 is TGTGCCAGCAGTTTGGAGCGGAAGTACGAGCAGTACTTC.

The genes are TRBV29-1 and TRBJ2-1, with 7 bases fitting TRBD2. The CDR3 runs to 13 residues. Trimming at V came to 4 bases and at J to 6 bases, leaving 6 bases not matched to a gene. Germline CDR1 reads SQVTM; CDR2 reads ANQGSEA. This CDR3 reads CSVVGDYSNEQFF. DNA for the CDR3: TGCAGCGTTGTGGGGGACTACTCCAATGAGCAGTTCTTC.

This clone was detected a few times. Written as DNA, the CDR3 is TGTGCCAGCACCAAACAGGGAAGAGAGACCCAGTACTTC. The encoded protein is CASTKQGRETQYF. The chain combines TRBV13 with TRBJ2-5; TRBD1 might be the D (6 bases). This CDR3 has 13 residues. With 7 bases removed from V and 4 bases from J, the gap between germline ends came to 13 bases. Germline CDR1 PRHDT, CDR2 FYEKMQ (reference sequence). The full variable domain, completed using reference TRBV13 and TRBJ2-5, is AAGVIQSPRHLIKEKRETATLKCYPIPRHDTVYWYQQGPGQDPQFLISFYEKMQSDKGSIPDRFSAQQFSDYHSELNMSSLELGDSALYFCASTKQGRETQYFGPGTRLLVL.

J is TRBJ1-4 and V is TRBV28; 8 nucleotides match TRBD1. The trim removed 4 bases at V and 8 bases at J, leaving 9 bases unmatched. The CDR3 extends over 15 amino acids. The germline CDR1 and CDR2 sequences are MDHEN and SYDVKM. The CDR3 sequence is CASSSAGTGWEKLFF. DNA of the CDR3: TGTGCCAGCAGTTCGGCCGGGACAGGTTGGGAAAAACTGTTTTTT.

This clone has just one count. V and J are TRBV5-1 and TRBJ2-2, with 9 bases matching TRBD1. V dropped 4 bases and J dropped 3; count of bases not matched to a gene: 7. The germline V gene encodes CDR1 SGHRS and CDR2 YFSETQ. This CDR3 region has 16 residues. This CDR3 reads CASSAGQGMDTGELFF. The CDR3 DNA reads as TGCGCCAGCAGCGCCGGACAGGGGATGGACACCGGGGAGCTGTTTTTT.

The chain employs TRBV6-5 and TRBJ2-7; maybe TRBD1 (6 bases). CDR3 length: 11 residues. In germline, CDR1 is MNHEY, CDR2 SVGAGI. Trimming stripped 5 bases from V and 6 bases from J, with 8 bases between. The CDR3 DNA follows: TGTGCCAGCAGTAACAGGGCCGAGCAGTACTTC. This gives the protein CASSNRAEQYF.

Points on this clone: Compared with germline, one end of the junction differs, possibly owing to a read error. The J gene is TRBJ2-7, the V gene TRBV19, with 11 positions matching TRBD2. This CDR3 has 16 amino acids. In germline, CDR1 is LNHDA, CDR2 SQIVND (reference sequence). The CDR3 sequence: CASRQGLAGGTYEQYF. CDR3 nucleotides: TGTGCTAGTAGACAAGGGCTAGCGGGGGGAACCTACGAGCAGTACTTC.

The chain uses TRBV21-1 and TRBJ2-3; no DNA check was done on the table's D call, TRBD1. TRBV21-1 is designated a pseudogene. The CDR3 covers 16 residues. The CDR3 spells CASMFAGTGPGDTQYF. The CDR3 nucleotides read TGTGCCAGCATGTTCGCCGGGACAGGGCCAGGAGATACGCAGTATTTT.

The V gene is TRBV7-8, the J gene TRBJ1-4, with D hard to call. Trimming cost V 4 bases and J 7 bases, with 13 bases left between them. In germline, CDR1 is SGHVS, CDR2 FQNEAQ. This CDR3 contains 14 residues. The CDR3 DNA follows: TGTGCCAGCAGCTCCCGGAGGTCTGGTGAAAAACTGTTTTTT. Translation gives CASSSRRSGEKLFF.

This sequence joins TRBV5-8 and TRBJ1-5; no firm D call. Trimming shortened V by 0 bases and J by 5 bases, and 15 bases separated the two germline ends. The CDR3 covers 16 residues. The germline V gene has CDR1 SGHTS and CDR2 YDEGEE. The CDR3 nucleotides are TGTGCCAGCAGCTTGGTAGTCGGGGTCAATTATCAGCCCCAGCATTTT. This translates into CASSLVVGVNYQPQHF. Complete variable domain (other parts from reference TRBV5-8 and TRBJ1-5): EAGVTQSPTHLIKTRGQQATLRCSPISGHTSVYWYQQALGLGLQFLLWYDEGEERNRGNFPPRFSGRQFPNYSSELNVNALELEDSALYLCASSLVVGVNYQPQHFGDGTRLSIL.

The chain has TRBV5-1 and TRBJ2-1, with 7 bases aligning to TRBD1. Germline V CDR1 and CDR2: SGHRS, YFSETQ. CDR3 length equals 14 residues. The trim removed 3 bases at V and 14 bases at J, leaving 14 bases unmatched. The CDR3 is CASSSGQEVHREFF. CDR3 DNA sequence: TGCGCCAGCAGCTCAGGACAGGAAGTACATAGGGAGTTCTTC. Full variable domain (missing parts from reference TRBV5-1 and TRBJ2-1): KAGVTQTPRYLIKTRGQQVTLSCSPISGHRSVSWYQQTPGQGLQFLFEYFSETQRNKGNFPGRFSGRQFSNSRSEMNVSTLELGDSALYLCASSSGQEVHREFFGPGTRLTVL.

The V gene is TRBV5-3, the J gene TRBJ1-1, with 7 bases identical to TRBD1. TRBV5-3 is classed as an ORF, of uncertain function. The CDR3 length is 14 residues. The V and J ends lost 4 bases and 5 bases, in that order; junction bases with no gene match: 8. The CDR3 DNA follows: TGTGCCAGAAGCCGGGCGAGGGGGCGAACTGAAGCTTTCTTT. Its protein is CARSRARGRTEAFF.

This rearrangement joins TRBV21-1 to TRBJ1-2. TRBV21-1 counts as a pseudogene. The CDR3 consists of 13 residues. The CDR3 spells CASSKRRRDGYTF. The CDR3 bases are TGTGCCAGCAGCAAAAGGAGACGGGATGGCTACACCTTC.

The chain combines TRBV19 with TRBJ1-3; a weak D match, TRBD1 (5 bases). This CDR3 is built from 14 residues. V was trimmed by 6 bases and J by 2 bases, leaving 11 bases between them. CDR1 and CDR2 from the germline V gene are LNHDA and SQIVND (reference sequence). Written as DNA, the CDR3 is TGTGCCAGTAGAGGAGGGGCGGCTGGAAACACCATATATTTT. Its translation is CASRGGAAGNTIYF.

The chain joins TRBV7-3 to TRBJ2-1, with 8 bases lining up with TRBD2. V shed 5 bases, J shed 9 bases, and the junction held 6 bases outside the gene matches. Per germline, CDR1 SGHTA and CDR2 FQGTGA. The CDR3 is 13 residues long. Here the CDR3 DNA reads TGTGCCAGCAGCCCCGGACTAGCTGGTGAGCAGTTCTTC. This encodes CASSPGLAGEQFF.

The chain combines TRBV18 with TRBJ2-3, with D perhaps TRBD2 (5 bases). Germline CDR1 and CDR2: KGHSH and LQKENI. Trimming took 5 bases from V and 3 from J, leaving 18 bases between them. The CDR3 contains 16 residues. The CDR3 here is CASSTTPSRSTDTQYF. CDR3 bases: TGTGCCAGCTCAACAACCCCTAGCAGGAGTACAGATACGCAGTATTTT.

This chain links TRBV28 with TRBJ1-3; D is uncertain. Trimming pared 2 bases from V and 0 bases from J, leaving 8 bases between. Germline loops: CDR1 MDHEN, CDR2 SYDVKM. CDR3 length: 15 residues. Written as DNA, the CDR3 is TGTGCCAGCAGTTTAGGCATCCGCTCTGGAAACACCATATATTTT. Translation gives CASSLGIRSGNTIYF.

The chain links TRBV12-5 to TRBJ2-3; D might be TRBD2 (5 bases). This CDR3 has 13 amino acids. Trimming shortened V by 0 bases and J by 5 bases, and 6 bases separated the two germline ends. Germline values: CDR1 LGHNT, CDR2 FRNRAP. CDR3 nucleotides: TGTGCTAGTGGTTTGGTTGGGAGAGATACGCAGTATTTT. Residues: CASGLVGRDTQYF.

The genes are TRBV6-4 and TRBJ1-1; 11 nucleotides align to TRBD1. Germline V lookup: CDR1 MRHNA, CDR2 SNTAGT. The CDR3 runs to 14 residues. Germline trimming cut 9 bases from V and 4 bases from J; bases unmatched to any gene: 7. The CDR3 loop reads CASRTGGQSTEAFF. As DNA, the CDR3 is TGTGCCAGTCGGACAGGGGGCCAGTCCACTGAAGCTTTCTTT.

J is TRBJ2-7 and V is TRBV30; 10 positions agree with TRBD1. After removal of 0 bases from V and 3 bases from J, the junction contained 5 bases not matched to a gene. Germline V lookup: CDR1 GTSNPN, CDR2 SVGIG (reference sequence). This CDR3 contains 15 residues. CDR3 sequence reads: CAWSVWGQGYYEQYF. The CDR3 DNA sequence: TGTGCCTGGAGTGTATGGGGACAGGGGTACTACGAGCAGTACTTC.

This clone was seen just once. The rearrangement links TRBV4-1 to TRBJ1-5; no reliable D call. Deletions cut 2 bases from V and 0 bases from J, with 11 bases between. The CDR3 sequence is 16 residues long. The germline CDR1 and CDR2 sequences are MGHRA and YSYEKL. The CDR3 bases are TGCGCCAGCAGCCAAACCCCGCTATATAGCAATCAGCCCCAGCATTTT. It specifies CASSQTPLYSNQPQHF.

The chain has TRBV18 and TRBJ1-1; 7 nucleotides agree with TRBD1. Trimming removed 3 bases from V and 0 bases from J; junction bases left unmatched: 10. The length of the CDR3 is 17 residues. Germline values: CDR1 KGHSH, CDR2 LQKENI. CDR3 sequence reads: CASSPQEAGGLNTEAFF. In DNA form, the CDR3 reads TGTGCCAGCTCACCCCAGGAGGCAGGGGGTTTGAACACTGAAGCTTTCTTT.

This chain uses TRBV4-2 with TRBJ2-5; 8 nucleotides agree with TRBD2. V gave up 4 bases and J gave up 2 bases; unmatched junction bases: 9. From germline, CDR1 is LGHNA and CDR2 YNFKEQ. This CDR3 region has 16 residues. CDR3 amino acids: CASSLAHGGDQETQYF. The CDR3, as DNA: TGTGCCAGCAGCCTCGCCCACGGGGGGGATCAAGAGACCCAGTACTTC.

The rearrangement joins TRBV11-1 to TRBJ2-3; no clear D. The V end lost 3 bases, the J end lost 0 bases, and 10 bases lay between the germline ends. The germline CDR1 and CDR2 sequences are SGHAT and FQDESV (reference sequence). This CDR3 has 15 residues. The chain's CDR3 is CASSFETASTDTQYF. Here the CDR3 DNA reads TGTGCCAGCAGCTTCGAAACTGCTAGCACAGATACGCAGTATTTT.